The next 27 T cell receptor beta chains were all read from a single sample in a study of T cell changes during pregnancy in multiple sclerosis. Here immunoSEQ multiplex PCR was the method, and the copy in TCRdb shows in-frame clones only, minus some. The table includes 45,000 to 60,000 clones, roughly 90% detected once. The sequenced sample was CD8+ T cells from peripheral blood mononuclear cells, obtained before pregnancy. These receptors all stem from a female donor with multiple sclerosis, enrolled in a pregnancy study.

V usage is TRBV5-1 and J usage is TRBJ1-1; 7 nucleotides agree with TRBD1. Trimming at V came to 5 bases and at J to 7 bases, leaving 8 bases not matched to a gene. This CDR3 comprises 13 residues. The germline gives CDR1 SGHRS, CDR2 YFSETQ. The CDR3: CASREGASGEAFF. The CDR3 bases are TGCGCCAGCAGAGAGGGGGCCTCGGGTGAAGCTTTCTTT. The full variable domain, in which reference TRBV5-1 and TRBJ1-1 provide the parts outside the CDR3, is KAGVTQTPRYLIKTRGQQVTLSCSPISGHRSVSWYQQTPGQGLQFLFEYFSETQRNKGNFPGRFSGRQFSNSRSEMNVSTLELGDSALYLCASREGASGEAFFGQGTRLTVV.

The V and J genes are TRBV9 and TRBJ2-7, with TRBD1 matching 7 bases. With V trimmed by 4 bases and J by 2 bases, 9 bases remained unmatched. CDR1 and CDR2 from the germline V gene are SGDLS and YYNGEE. The CDR3 has 15 amino acids. In nucleotides, the CDR3 is TGTGCCAGCAGCCCTACCCGGGACAGCCCCTACGAGCAGTACTTC. This translates into CASSPTRDSPYEQYF.

The V and J genes are TRBV18 and TRBJ2-7, with D possibly TRBD1 on 6 matching bases. The CDR3 extends over 15 amino acids. CDR1 is KGHSH and CDR2 is LQKENI in the germline V gene. Between the trimmed V and J ends, which lost 6 bases and 0 bases, there was a span of 15 bases. In DNA, the CDR3 is TGTGCCAGCTCCACGTTTGGGGACAACTCCTACGAGCAGTACTTC. Translation gives CASSTFGDNSYEQYF.

This rearrangement joins TRBV9 to TRBJ2-5, with 10 bases that match TRBD2. J gave up 4 bases and V 4 bases, and 7 bases lay outside the gene matches. The CDR3 extends over 15 amino acids. Germline CDR1 SGDLS, CDR2 YYNGEE. Here the CDR3 DNA reads TGTGCCAGCAGCCCTAGCGGGGGTCTTCCAGAGACCCAGTACTTC. This sequence encodes CASSPSGGLPETQYF.

The CDR3 nucleotides read TGCGCCAGCAGCCCGGTACCAGGGTTTGGCTACACCTTC. This translates into CASSPVPGFGYTF. The genes are TRBV4-1 and TRBJ1-2, with D possibly TRBD1 on 5 matching bases. V lost 4 bases to trimming and J lost 7 bases, with 13 bases between them. Germline V lookup: CDR1 MGHRA, CDR2 YSYEKL. The CDR3 consists of 13 residues.

V usage is TRBV5-1 and J usage is TRBJ2-6; no clear D. V was shortened by 0 bases and J by 5 bases, with 12 bases between the two germline ends. Per germline, CDR1 SGHRS and CDR2 YFSETQ. This CDR3 region has 16 residues. The chain's CDR3 is CASSLDKIDWANVLTF. The CDR3 region has the DNA TGCGCCAGCAGCTTGGACAAGATTGATTGGGCCAACGTCCTGACTTTC.

The V and J genes are TRBV7-9 and TRBJ1-1, with TRBD1 matching over 8 bases. V dropped 5 bases and J dropped 3; count of bases not matched to a gene: 5. Per the germline V gene, CDR1 is SEHNR and CDR2 is FQNEAQ (reference sequence). This CDR3 contains 14 residues. The CDR3 DNA is TGTGCCAGCAGCCCAGGACAGGGTTACACTGAAGCTTTCTTT. This codes for CASSPGQGYTEAFF.

On this clone: A much larger clone differs from this one at a single base, so this may be a read error. This specimen includes other DNA sequences encoding the same CDR3. The CDR3 loop is CASSERGGTDTQYF. The CDR3 region has the DNA TGTGCCAGCAGTGAGCGGGGGGGCACGGATACGCAGTATTTT. The chain couples TRBV6-4 to TRBJ2-3; TRBD2 matches 9 bases. The CDR3 has 14 residues. Germline CDR1 and CDR2: MRHNA and SNTAGT.

In regard to this clone: A junction end diverges from the germline sequence, so it may reflect a read error. V gene TRBV19 combines with J gene TRBJ1-1, with D uncertain. The CDR3 has 8 residues. Germline lookup yields CDR1 LNHDA and CDR2 SQIVND (reference sequence). The CDR3, as DNA: TGTGCCAGCGGGTCCGGGGTCTTT. It encodes CASGSGVF.

This clone showed up just once. The V gene is TRBV4-1, the J gene TRBJ1-1, with 7 bases aligning to TRBD1. Germline V lookup: CDR1 MGHRA, CDR2 YSYEKL. J gave up 1 base and V 4 bases, and 3 bases lay outside the gene matches. This CDR3 is 14 amino acids long. DNA for the CDR3: TGCGCCAGCAGCCCCCGGACAGGGAACACTGAAGCTTTCTTT. As protein: CASSPRTGNTEAFF.

This clone has just a few counts. V and J are TRBV19 and TRBJ2-2, with D possibly being TRBD2 (7 bases). The V and J ends lost 7 bases and 7 bases respectively, with 13 bases between them. CDR1 and CDR2 (germline): LNHDA, SQIVND (reference sequence). There are 13 residues in the CDR3. CDR3 coding DNA: TGTGCCAGTATTGGGGGGGGCATCGGGGAGCTGTTTTTT. Translated, it gives CASIGGGIGELFF.

The chain carries TRBV7-3 and TRBJ2-3; 12 bases match TRBD2. J gave up 1 base and V 4 bases, and 0 bases lay outside the gene matches. The CDR3 loop spans 15 amino acids. In germline, CDR1 is SGHTA, CDR2 FQGTGA. The CDR3 sequence: CASSSSGGGTDTQYF. The CDR3 DNA is TGTGCCAGCAGCTCTAGCGGGGGGGGCACAGATACGCAGTATTTT. The full variable domain, completed using reference TRBV7-3 and TRBJ2-3, is GAGVSQTPSNKVTEKGKYVELRCDPISGHTALYWYRQSLGQGPEFLIYFQGTGAADDSGLPNDRFFAVRPEGSVSTLKIQRTERGDSAVYLCASSSSGGGTDTQYFGPGTRLTVL.

The gene calls are TRBV4-3 and TRBJ2-7, with TRBD2 identical over 7 bases. Losses at the gene ends were 1 base for V and 3 bases for J; bases not matched to a gene: 3. Germline V gives CDR1 LGHNA, CDR2 YSLEER. The CDR3 has 14 amino acids. The CDR3 reads CASSQVRGDYEQYF. As DNA, the CDR3 is TGCGCCAGCAGCCAAGTACGGGGGGACTACGAGCAGTACTTC.

This rearrangement joins TRBV6-5 to TRBJ1-1; no clear D gene. The CDR3 consists of 14 residues. Germline values: CDR1 MNHEY, CDR2 SVGAGI. V was cut by 0 bases and J by 7 bases, with 12 bases left in between. The CDR3 sequence is CASSYSLGQVEAFF. CDR3 nucleotides: TGTGCCAGCAGTTACTCCCTGGGCCAGGTTGAAGCTTTCTTT.

This chain joins TRBV9 and TRBJ1-6; D is undetermined. V was shortened by 6 bases and J by 0 bases, with 10 bases between the two germline ends. The CDR3 loop spans 15 amino acids. Germline CDR1 SGDLS, CDR2 YYNGEE. CDR3 bases: TGTGCCAGCACCCCGAGTAGCTCCTATAATTCACCCCTCCACTTT. Its protein product is CASTPSSSYNSPLHF.

The rearrangement links TRBV4-3 to TRBJ2-2, with 8 positions matching TRBD1. The CDR3 loop spans 16 amino acids. The V gene's germline CDR1 is LGHNA and CDR2 YSLEER. The trim removed 0 bases at V and 4 bases at J, leaving 4 bases unmatched. CDR3 residues: CASSQDPGQVTGELFF. CDR3 coding DNA: TGCGCCAGCAGCCAAGACCCGGGACAGGTCACCGGGGAGCTGTTTTTT.

The V call is TRBV19, the J call TRBJ1-5; 7 bases align to TRBD1. V was clipped by 5 bases and J by 2 bases; unmatched bases: 3. The CDR3 contains 14 residues. The germline CDR1 and CDR2 sequences are LNHDA and SQIVND (reference sequence). This CDR3 reads CASSPGQGNQPQHF. CDR3 sequence (DNA): TGTGCCAGTAGTCCCGGACAGGGCAATCAGCCCCAGCATTTT.

With regard to this clone: Other DNA sequences within the sample encode an identical CDR3. V is TRBV6-4 and J is TRBJ2-3; 14 positions agree with TRBD2. The CDR3 runs to 16 residues. V was clipped by 0 bases and J by 4 bases; unmatched bases: 0. Germline values: CDR1 MRHNA, CDR2 SNTAGT. The chain's CDR3 is CASSDSTSGGADTQYF. The CDR3 DNA is TGTGCCAGCAGTGACTCGACTAGCGGGGGGGCAGATACGCAGTATTTT.

The chain has TRBV6-5 and TRBJ1-1; 8 bases match TRBD1. Germline V gene data show CDR1 as MNHEY and CDR2 as SVGAGI. The V gene end was trimmed by 6 bases and the J gene end by 2 bases; junction bases not matched to a gene: 8. This CDR3 region has 15 residues. The CDR3 nucleotides read TGTGCCAGCAGGCTCGACAGGGGACTAAACACTGAAGCTTTCTTT. Translated, it gives CASRLDRGLNTEAFF.

The CDR3 bases are TGCGCCAGCAGCCGTGACAGTTCGGCGCAGTATTTT. Translation gives CASSRDSSAQYF. V usage is TRBV5-1 and J usage is TRBJ2-3; D is possibly TRBD1 (5 bases). Trimming pared 4 bases from V and 10 bases from J, leaving 13 bases between. The germline V gene encodes CDR1 SGHRS and CDR2 YFSETQ. This CDR3 spans 12 amino acids.

This chain uses TRBV2 with TRBJ1-2; 8 bases match TRBD1. Trimming cost V 4 bases and J 6 bases; bases outside gene matches: 10. Germline CDR1 is SNHLY and CDR2 is FYNNEI. This CDR3 is built from 15 residues. CDR3 protein: CASSGISDRVHGYTF. CDR3 nucleotides: TGTGCCAGCAGTGGGATCTCGGACAGGGTCCATGGCTACACCTTC.

The chain uses TRBV18 and TRBJ2-1, with a weak D call TRBD2 (5 bases). CDR1 is KGHSH and CDR2 is LQKENI in the germline V gene. The CDR3 length is 10 residues. V was clipped by 6 bases and J by 9 bases, with 6 bases between them. This CDR3 reads CASSGGEQFF. CDR3 bases: TGTGCCAGCTCCGGAGGTGAGCAGTTCTTC.

This clone was seen only once. The gene calls are TRBV5-6 and TRBJ2-2, with TRBD1 matching 7 bases. With V trimmed by 2 bases and J by 4 bases, 2 bases remained unmatched. The CDR3 covers 14 residues. Germline V gene data show CDR1 as SGHDT and CDR2 as YYEEEE. The CDR3, as DNA: TGTGCCAGCAGCTTAGGGGGCATCACCGGGGAGCTGTTTTTT. Translating gives CASSLGGITGELFF.

V gene TRBV4-1 combines with J gene TRBJ1-4; a possible D gene is TRBD1 (6 bases). CDR1 MGHRA and CDR2 YSYEKL come from the germline V gene. CDR3 length equals 15 residues. Trimming removed 3 bases at V and 8 bases at J, with 16 bases between. Written as DNA, the CDR3 is TGCGCCAGCAGCCAGTCAGGGGCAGGGGTGGAAAAACTGTTTTTT. Its protein product is CASSQSGAGVEKLFF.

V gene TRBV16 combines with J gene TRBJ1-6; D ambiguous. The germline CDR1 and CDR2 sequences are KGHSY and FQNENV. V lost 4 bases to trimming and J lost 13 bases, with 14 bases between them. This CDR3 is built from 13 residues. The CDR3 DNA is TGTGCCAGCAGCCCCTCAGGTCTCCCGCCCCTCCACTTT. This translates into CASSPSGLPPLHF.

The chain combines TRBV6-1 with TRBJ1-4, with a weak D call TRBD1 (5 bases). This CDR3 region has 14 residues. Trimming left V 5 bases short and J 8 bases short, with 15 bases between. Germline CDR1 and CDR2: MNHNS and SASEGT. This chain's CDR3 is CASSPWGVYEKLFF. The CDR3 region has the DNA TGTGCCAGCAGTCCTTGGGGGGTCTACGAAAAACTGTTTTTT.

The chain joins TRBV9 to TRBJ2-5; D might be TRBD2 (6 bases). CDR3 length: 14 residues. Germline values: CDR1 SGDLS, CDR2 YYNGEE. The V and J ends lost 2 bases and 4 bases respectively, with 12 bases between them. The CDR3 region is CASSVGAGLETQYF. The CDR3 DNA is TGTGCCAGCAGCGTTGGGGCGGGGCTAGAGACCCAGTACTTC.